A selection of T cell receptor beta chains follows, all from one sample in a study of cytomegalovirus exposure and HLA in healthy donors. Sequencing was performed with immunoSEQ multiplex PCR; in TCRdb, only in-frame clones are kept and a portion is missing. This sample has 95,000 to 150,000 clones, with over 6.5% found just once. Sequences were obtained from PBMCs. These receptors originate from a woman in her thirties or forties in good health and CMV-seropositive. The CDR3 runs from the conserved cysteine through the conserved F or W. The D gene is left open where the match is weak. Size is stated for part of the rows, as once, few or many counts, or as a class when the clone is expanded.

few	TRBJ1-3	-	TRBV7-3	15	TGTGCCAGCAGCCAATCCCCAGGGACTGGAAACACCATATATTTT	CASSQSPGTGNTIYF
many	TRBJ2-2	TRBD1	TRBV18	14	TGTGCCAGCTCGGGGACAGGGGACACCGGGGAGCTGTTTTTT	CASSGTGDTGELFF
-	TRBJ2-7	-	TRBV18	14	TGTGCCAGCTCACCACCTACCCCTCCCTACGAGCAGTACTTC	CASSPPTPPYEQYF
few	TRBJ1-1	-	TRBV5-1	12	TGCGCCAGCAGCTTGGAGGGGGATGAAGCTTTCTTT	CASSLEGDEAFF
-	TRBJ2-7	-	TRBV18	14	TGTGCCAGCTCACCGATTAGCAATACCTACGAGCAGTACTTC	CASSPISNTYEQYF
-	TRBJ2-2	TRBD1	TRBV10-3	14	TGTGCCATCCGTACAGGGGAAAACACCGGGGCGCTGTTTTTT	CAIRTGENTGALFF
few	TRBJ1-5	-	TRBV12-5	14	TGTGCTAGTGCCTACCAAGGGGTGGGTCAGCCCCAGCATTTT	CASAYQGVGQPQHF
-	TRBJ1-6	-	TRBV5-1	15	TGCGCCAGCAGCTTGGACGGGGGGCAGGGCTCACCCCTCCACTTT	CASSLDGGQGSPLHF
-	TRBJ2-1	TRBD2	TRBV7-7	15	TGTGCCAGCAGCCCGGGGACTAGCGGGGGCGATGAGCAGTTCTTC	CASSPGTSGGDEQFF
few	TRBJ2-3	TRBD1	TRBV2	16	TGTGCCAGGAGTACGTCAGGGGGTAGTAGGGCAGATACGCAGTATTTT	CARSTSGGSRADTQYF
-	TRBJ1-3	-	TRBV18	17	TGTGCCAGCTCACCCCTCTCCCAGGAAATCGCTGGAAACACCATATATTTT	CASSPLSQEIAGNTIYF
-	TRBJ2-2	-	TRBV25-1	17	TGTGCCAGCAGTGAATTTGGAACAGGGCAAAACACCGGGGAGCTGTTTTTT	CASSEFGTGQNTGELFF
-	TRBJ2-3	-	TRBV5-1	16	TGCGCCAGCAGCTTGGTGTTGGGGGCTGGCACAGATACGCAGTATTTT	CASSLVLGAGTDTQYF
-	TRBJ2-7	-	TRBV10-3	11	TGTGCCATCAGTGGACTTTACGAGCAGTACTTC	CAISGLYEQYF
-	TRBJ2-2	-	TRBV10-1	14	TGCGCCAGCAGTGAGTCGGGGGGTACCGGGGAGCTGTTTTTT	CASSESGGTGELFF
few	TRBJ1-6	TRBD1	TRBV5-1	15	TGCGCCAGCAGAACAGCAGGGGGCGTTGGTTCACCGCTCCACTTT	CASRTAGGVGSPLHF
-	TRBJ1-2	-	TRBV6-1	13	TGTGCCAGCCGGAGGTGGGGATTGCAAGGCTACACCTTC	CASRRWGLQGYTF
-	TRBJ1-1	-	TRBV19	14	TGTGCCAGTAGAGGCGACTTACTGAACACTGAAGCTTTCTTT	CASRGDLLNTEAFF
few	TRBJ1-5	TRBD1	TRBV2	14	TGTGCCAGCAAGGACGGACAGGGCAATCAGCCCCAGCATTTT	CASKDGQGNQPQHF
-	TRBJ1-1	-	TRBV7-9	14	TGTGCCAGCAGCGACCACAGGGAGCTCACTGAAGCTTTCTTT	CASSDHRELTEAFF
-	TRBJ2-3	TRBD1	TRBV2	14	TGTGCCAGCCGACAGGGCCTCTTCACAGATACGCAGTATTTT	CASRQGLFTDTQYF